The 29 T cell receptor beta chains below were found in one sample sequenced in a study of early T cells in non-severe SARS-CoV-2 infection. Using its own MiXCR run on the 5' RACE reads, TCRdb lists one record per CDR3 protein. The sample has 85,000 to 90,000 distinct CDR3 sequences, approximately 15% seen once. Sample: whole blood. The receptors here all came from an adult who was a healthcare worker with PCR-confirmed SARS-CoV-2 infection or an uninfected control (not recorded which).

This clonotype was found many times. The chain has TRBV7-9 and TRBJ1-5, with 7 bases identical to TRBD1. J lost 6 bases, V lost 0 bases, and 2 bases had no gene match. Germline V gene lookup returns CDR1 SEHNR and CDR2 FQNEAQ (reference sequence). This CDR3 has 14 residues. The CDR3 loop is CASSLAGGIQPQHF. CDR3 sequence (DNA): TGTGCCAGCAGCTTAGCAGGGGGCATTCAGCCCCAGCATTTT.

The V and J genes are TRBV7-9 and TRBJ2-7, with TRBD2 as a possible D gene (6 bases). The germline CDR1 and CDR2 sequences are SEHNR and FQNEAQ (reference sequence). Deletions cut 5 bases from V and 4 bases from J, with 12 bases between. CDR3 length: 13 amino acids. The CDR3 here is CASSNQEGYEQYF. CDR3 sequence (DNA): TGTGCCAGCAGCAACCAGGAGGGGTACGAGCAGTACTTC.

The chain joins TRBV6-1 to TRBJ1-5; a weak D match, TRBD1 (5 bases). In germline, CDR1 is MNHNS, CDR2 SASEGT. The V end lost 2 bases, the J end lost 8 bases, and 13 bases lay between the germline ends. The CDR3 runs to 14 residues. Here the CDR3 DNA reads TGTGCCAGCAGTGAAAGGGACCTTCGGGAGCCCCAGCATTTT. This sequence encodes CASSERDLREPQHF.

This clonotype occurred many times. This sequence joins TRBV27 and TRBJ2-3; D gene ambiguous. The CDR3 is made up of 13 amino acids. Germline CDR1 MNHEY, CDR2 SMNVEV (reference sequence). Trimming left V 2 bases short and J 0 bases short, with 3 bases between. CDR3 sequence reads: CASSLLSTDTQYF. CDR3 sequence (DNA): TGTGCCAGCAGTTTACTGAGCACAGATACGCAGTATTTT.

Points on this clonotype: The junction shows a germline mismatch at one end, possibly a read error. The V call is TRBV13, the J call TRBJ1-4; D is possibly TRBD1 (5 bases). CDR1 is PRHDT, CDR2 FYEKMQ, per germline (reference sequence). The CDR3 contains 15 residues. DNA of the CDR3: TGTGCCGGCAGCCAGTCCAGGGCAACTAATGAAAAACTGTTTTTT. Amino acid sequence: CAGSQSRATNEKLFF.

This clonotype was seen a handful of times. The CDR3 loop reads CASRTRTKPLHF. For the CDR3, the DNA is TGTGCCAGTAGGACTAGGACTAAACCCCTCCACTTT. This sequence joins TRBV2 and TRBJ1-6, with D unclear. CDR3 length equals 12 residues. CDR1 is SNHLY, CDR2 FYNNEI, per germline. V was cut by 9 bases and J by 12 bases, with 15 bases left in between.

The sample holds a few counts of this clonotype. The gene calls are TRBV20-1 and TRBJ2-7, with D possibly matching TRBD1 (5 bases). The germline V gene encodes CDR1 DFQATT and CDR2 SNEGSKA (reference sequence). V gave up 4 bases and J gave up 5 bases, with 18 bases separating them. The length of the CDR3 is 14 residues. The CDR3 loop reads CSATTAGNLDEQYF. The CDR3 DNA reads TGCAGTGCTACCACCGCAGGGAATCTCGACGAGCAGTACTTC.

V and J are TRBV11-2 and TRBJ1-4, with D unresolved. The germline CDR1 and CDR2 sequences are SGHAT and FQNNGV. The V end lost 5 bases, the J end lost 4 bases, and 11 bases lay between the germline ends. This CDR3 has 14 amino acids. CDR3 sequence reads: CASSGRLSNEKLFF. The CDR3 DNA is TGTGCCAGCAGCGGACGTCTCAGTAATGAAAAACTGTTTTTT.

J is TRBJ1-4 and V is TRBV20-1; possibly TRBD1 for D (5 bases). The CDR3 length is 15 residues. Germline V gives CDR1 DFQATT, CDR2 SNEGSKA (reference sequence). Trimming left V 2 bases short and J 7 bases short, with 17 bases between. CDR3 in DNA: TGCAGTGCTAGACCACAACGGGGGTCGGCTGAAAAACTGTTTTTT. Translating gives CSARPQRGSAEKLFF.

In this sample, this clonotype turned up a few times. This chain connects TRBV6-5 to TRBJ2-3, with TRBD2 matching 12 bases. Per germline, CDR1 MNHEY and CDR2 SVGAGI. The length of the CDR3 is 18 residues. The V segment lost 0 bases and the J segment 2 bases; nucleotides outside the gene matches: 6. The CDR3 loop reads CASSYSMASGGDTDTQYF. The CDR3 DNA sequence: TGTGCCAGCAGTTACTCCATGGCTAGCGGGGGGGACACAGATACGCAGTATTTT.

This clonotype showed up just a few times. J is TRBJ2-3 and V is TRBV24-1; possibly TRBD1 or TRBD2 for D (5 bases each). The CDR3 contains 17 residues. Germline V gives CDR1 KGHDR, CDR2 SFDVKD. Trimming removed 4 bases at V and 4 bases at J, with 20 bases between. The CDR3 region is CATSDPTGLRDADTQYF. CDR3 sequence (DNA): TGTGCCACCAGTGACCCCACAGGATTGAGGGATGCAGATACGCAGTATTTT.

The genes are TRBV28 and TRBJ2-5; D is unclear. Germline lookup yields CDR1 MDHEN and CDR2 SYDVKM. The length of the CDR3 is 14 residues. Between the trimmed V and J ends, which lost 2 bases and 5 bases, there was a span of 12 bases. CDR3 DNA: TGTGCCAGCAGTTTAAACTATATAACGGAGACCCAGTACTTC. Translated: CASSLNYITETQYF.

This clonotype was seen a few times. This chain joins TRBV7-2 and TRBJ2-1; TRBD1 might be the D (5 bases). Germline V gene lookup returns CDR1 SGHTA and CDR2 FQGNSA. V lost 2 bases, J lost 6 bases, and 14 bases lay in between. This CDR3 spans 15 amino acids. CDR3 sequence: CASSLNQGGFNEQFF. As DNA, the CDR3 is TGTGCCAGCAGCTTAAATCAGGGCGGATTCAATGAGCAGTTCTTC.

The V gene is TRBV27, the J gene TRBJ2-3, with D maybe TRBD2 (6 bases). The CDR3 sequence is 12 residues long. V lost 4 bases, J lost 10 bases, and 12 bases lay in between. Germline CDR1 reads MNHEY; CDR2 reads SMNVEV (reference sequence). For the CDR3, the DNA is TGTGCCAGCAGTTCCTGGGACTTGGCGCAGTATTTT. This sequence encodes CASSSWDLAQYF.

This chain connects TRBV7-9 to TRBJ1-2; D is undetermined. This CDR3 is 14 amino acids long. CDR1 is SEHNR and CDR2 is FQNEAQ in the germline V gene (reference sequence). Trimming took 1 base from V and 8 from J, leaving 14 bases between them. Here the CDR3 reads CASSLELLLYGYTF. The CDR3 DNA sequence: TGTGCCAGCAGCTTAGAACTCCTCTTGTACGGCTACACCTTC.

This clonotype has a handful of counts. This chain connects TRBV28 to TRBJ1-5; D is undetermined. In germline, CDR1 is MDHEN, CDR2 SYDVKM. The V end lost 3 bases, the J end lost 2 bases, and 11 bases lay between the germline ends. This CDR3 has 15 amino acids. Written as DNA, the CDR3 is TGTGCCAGCAGTTTTGGCGGCAACCGCAATCAGCCCCAGCATTTT. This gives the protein CASSFGGNRNQPQHF.

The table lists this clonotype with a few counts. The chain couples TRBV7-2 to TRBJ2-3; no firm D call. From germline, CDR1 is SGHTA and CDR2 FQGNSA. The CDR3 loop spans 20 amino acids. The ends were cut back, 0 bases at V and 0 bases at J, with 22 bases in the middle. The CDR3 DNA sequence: TGTGCCAGCAGCTTAGCTTTTTCTTTTCGGACCCGAGCTAGCACAGATACGCAGTATTTT. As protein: CASSLAFSFRTRASTDTQYF.

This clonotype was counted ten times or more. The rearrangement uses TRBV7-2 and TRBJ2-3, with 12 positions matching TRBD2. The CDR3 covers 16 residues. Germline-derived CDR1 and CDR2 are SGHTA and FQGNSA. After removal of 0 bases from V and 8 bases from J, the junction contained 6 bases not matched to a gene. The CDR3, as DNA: TGTGCCAGCAGCTTAGCGGCTAGCGGGGGGGAGGGTACGCAGTATTTT. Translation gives CASSLAASGGEGTQYF.

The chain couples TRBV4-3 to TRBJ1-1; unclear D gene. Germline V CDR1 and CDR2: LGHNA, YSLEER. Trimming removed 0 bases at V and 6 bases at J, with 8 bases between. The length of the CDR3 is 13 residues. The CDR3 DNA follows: TGCGCCAGCAGCCAAGATCTGGATTCTGAAGCTTTCTTT. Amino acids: CASSQDLDSEAFF.

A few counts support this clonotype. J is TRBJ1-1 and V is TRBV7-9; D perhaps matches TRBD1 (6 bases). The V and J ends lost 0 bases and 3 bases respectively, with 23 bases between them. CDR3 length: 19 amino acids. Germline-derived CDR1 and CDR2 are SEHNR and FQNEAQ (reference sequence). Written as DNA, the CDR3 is TGTGCCAGCAGCTTAGCGCCGGTTATTAGGGGGACTGTGTACACTGAAGCTTTCTTT. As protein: CASSLAPVIRGTVYTEAFF. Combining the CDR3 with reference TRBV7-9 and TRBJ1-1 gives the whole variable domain DTGVSQNPRHKITKRGQNVTFRCDPISEHNRLYWYRQTLGQGPEFLTYFQNEAQLEKSRLLSDRFSAERPKGSFSTLEIQRTEQGDSAMYLCASSLAPVIRGTVYTEAFFGQGTRLTVV.

Written as DNA, the CDR3 is TGTGCCAGCAGTCGTCTAGCCGCAGATACGCAGTATTTT. This encodes CASSRLAADTQYF. V gene TRBV5-5 combines with J gene TRBJ2-3; maybe TRBD2 (5 bases). The CDR3 sequence is 13 residues long. The V gene's germline CDR1 is SGHKS and CDR2 YYEKEE (reference sequence). The germline V and J ends were trimmed by 5 bases and 4 bases, with 11 bases remaining between them.

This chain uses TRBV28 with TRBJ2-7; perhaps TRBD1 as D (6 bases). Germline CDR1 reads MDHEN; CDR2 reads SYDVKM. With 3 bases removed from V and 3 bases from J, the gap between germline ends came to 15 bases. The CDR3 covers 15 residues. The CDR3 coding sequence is TGTGCCAGCAGTTTCCCCATCAGGGGAGTCTACGAGCAGTACTTC. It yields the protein CASSFPIRGVYEQYF.

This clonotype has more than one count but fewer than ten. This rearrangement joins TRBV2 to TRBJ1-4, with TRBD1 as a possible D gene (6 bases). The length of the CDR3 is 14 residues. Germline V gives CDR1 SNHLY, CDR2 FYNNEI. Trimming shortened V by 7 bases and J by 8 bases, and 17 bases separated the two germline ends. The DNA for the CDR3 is TGTGCCAGCAAGGAAGGGGGGCGAGGGGAAAAACTGTTTTTT. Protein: CASKEGGRGEKLFF.

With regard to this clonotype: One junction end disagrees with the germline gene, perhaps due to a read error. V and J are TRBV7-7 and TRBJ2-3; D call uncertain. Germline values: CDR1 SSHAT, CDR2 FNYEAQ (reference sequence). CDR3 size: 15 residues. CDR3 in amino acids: CASSSNPGPTDTQYF. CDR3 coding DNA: TGTGCTAGCAGCTCAAACCCGGGCCCCACAGATACGCAGTATTTT.

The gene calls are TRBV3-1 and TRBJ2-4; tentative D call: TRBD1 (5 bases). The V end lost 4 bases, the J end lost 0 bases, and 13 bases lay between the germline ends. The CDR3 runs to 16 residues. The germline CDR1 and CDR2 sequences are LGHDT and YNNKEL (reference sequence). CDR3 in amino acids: CASSPTDLIAKNIQYF. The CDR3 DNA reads TGTGCCAGCAGCCCGACAGACTTGATAGCCAAAAACATTCAGTACTTC. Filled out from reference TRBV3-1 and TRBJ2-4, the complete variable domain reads DTAVSQTPKYLVTQMGNDKSIKCEQNLGHDTMYWYKQDSKKFLKIMFSYNNKELIINETVPNRFSPKSPDKAHLNLHINSLELGDSAVYFCASSPTDLIAKNIQYFGAGTRLSVL.

CDR3 coding DNA: TGCGCCAGCAATTATAATGGGGGACAGGGGATTGATGAGCAGTTCTTC. It is translated as CASNYNGGQGIDEQFF. The V call is TRBV5-1, the J call TRBJ2-1; 10 bases match TRBD1. V lost 6 bases and J lost 8; bases outside the gene matches: 14. This CDR3 region has 16 residues. The germline V gene encodes CDR1 SGHRS and CDR2 YFSETQ.

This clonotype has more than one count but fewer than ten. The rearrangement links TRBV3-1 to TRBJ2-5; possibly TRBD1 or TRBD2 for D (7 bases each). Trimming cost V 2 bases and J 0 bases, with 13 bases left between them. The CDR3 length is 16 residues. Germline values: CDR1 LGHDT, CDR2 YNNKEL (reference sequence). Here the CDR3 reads CASSQRQGGYQETQYF. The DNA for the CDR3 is TGTGCCAGCAGCCAAAGACAGGGAGGGTACCAAGAGACCCAGTACTTC.

The CDR3 DNA reads as TGTGCCAGCAGCCCCATTCCCTCGTTCCGCACAGATACGCAGTATTTT. It encodes CASSPIPSFRTDTQYF. The chain employs TRBV7-9 and TRBJ2-3; D remains ambiguous. Deletions cut 5 bases from V and 1 base from J, with 16 bases between. The CDR3 runs to 16 residues. Germline CDR1 and CDR2: SEHNR and FQNEAQ (reference sequence).

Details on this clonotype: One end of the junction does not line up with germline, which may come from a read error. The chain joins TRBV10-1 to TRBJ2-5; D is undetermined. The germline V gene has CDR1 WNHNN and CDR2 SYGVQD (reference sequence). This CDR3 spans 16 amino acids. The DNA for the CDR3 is TGCGCCAGCAGTGAGTCCAGGATAGGAGTTCAAGAGATCCAGTACTTC. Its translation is CASSESRIGVQEIQYF.